This record concerns one TCR beta chain sequence. V was pared by 2 bases and J by 3 bases, with 10 bases between. The germline V gene encodes CDR1 MNHEY and CDR2 SVGAGI. There are 14 residues in the CDR3. This specimen comes from a study of blood T cells in healthy people across ages. A second about 7 to 12 cycle PCR used barcoded and J-beta primers. TCRdb itself ran the 5' RACE reads through MiXCR, one entry per CDR3 protein. Among roughly 900,000 distinct CDR3 sequences listed, roughly 48% were seen once. This clonotype originated in a man aged 25-45 years in good health. The material sequenced was blood. This chain connects TRBV6-5 to TRBJ2-5, with a possible D match to TRBD1 (6 bases). The CDR3 reads CASSYIPGEETQYF. In nucleotides, the CDR3 is TGTGCCAGCAGTTACATTCCAGGGGAAGAGACCCAGTACTTC.